These 8 T cell receptor beta chains came from one sample sequenced in a study of T cells in Graves' hyperthyroidism and ophthalmopathy (dated 2019 in TCRdb). Preparation of the library involved multiplex PCR. Sequenced on an Illumina HiSeq 2000. The TCR beta CDR3 regions were amplified from the RNA transcripts. The TCR CDR3 was subjected to a first round of RT-PCR using the HTBI primer set and the Qiagen OneStep RT-PCR kit. The public reads were run again by TCRdb, first through fastp at Q25 and then through MiXCR, and only productive beta chains were kept. Each CDR3 protein gets just one entry, which takes the most common genes and DNA from the rows behind it. The sample yields more than 300,000 distinct CDR3 sequences; approximately 15% were counted once. The ten largest make up about 11% of the sample. The sample taken for sequencing was blood. The receptors derive from an older woman with Graves' hyperthyroidism.

This clonotype was observed many times. This chain joins TRBV20-1 and TRBJ2-1, with TRBD1 matching over 10 bases. Germline V gene lookup returns CDR1 DFQATT and CDR2 SNEGSKA (reference sequence). CDR3 length: 14 residues. The trim removed 5 bases at V and 10 bases at J, leaving 11 bases unmatched. This CDR3 reads CSAAPGQGKGEQFF. CDR3 bases: TGCAGTGCTGCCCCGGGACAGGGGAAAGGGGAGCAGTTCTTC.

This clonotype was recorded at least ten times. The CDR3 region is CAWNGGGIETQYF. In nucleotides, the CDR3 is TGTGCCTGGAACGGAGGTGGGATAGAGACCCAGTACTTC. The chain combines TRBV30 with TRBJ2-5; TRBD2 might be the D (5 bases). This CDR3 has 13 residues. V lost 4 bases to trimming and J lost 4 bases, with 13 bases between them. Germline assignment: CDR1 GTSNPN and CDR2 SVGIG (reference sequence).

This clonotype has ten or more counts. The V gene is TRBV2, the J gene TRBJ2-7, with 11 bases fitting TRBD2. The CDR3 runs to 16 residues. J gave up 4 bases and V 7 bases, and 12 bases lay outside the gene matches. Germline V lookup: CDR1 SNHLY, CDR2 FYNNEI. DNA of the CDR3: TGTGCCAGCAAACGTACGGTTCTAGCGGGAGGTTACGAGCAGTACTTC. This encodes CASKRTVLAGGYEQYF.

V and J are TRBV3-1 and TRBJ2-1; D remains unclear. CDR3 length: 13 residues. Germline V CDR1 and CDR2: LGHDT, YNNKEL (reference sequence). Trimming shortened V by 0 bases and J by 13 bases, and 13 bases separated the two germline ends. Here the CDR3 reads CASSQDLLKTQFF. DNA of the CDR3: TGTGCCAGCAGCCAAGATCTTCTCAAAACACAGTTCTTC.

On this clonotype: A read error is possible here, since a much larger clone lies one base away. The J gene is TRBJ2-5, the V gene TRBV5-5; D is undetermined. Germline loops: CDR1 SGHKS, CDR2 YYEKEE (reference sequence). This CDR3 spans 14 amino acids. V was trimmed by 3 bases and J by 4 bases, leaving 13 bases between them. As DNA, the CDR3 is TGTGCCAGCAGCTCTGTTAGGGCGGTAGAGACCCAGTACTTC. This translates into CASSSVRAVETQYF.

This clonotype was detected a few times. The rearrangement links TRBV10-3 to TRBJ1-1; D is unclear. There are 14 residues in the CDR3. The ends were cut back, 7 bases at V and 1 base at J, with 13 bases in the middle. The V gene's germline CDR1 is ENHRY and CDR2 SYGVKD. DNA of the CDR3: TGTGCCATCATGGTGGACCTTCGGAACACTGAAGCTTTCTTT. It is translated as CAIMVDLRNTEAFF.

This chain joins TRBV5-1 and TRBJ2-1, with 12 nucleotides matching TRBD1. The CDR3 sequence is 16 residues long. V was clipped by 4 bases and J by 6 bases; unmatched bases: 8. Per germline, CDR1 SGHRS and CDR2 YFSETQ. The CDR3 loop reads CASSATGQGAGNEQFF. CDR3 bases: TGCGCCAGCAGCGCAACGGGACAGGGGGCGGGCAATGAGCAGTTCTTC.

This clonotype was picked up many times. The rearrangement uses TRBV20-1 and TRBJ2-7; D is tentatively TRBD1 or TRBD2 (5 bases each). Germline V gene sequence: CDR1 DFQATT, CDR2 SNEGSKA (reference sequence). CDR3 size: 11 residues. The DNA for the CDR3 is TGCAGCTCCGGGACCCTATACGAGCAGTACTTC. It codes for CSSGTLYEQYF.